This T cell receptor beta chain was captured by sequencing in a study of a mutant IDH1 vaccine in newly diagnosed glioma. Trimming cost V 6 bases and J 6 bases, with 15 bases left between them. This CDR3 spans 13 amino acids. Germline CDR1 and CDR2: SGHTA and FQGNSA. The sample's time point: week 5, during vaccination. The investigators gave 300 ug of mutant IDH1 20-mer peptide in each vaccine dose, together with topical imiquimod. Profiling relied on immunoSEQ multiplex PCR, and the TCRdb table lists in-frame clones only, not all of them. The sample has roughly 42,000 clones; 80% to 90% are singletons. For this clone: Its antigen is not known.

This chain connects TRBV7-2 to TRBJ2-7; D is possibly TRBD1 (6 bases). This specimen was PBMCs, taken from a glioma patient whose treatment included an IDH1 peptide vaccine. This sequence was found in a man aged 40-55 years with glioma. The CDR3 sequence: CASRPGTPGEQYF. CDR3 DNA sequence: TGTGCCAGCAGGCCCGGGACACCTGGCGAGCAGTACTTC.